Listed here are 25 T cell receptor beta chains from one sample, sequenced in a study of T cell changes during pregnancy in multiple sclerosis. The repertoire was sequenced with immunoSEQ multiplex PCR; TCRdb's copy has only in-frame clones and lacks some. The sample holds 65,000 to 85,000 clones, roughly 88% seen once. The source was peripheral blood, collected in the third trimester of pregnancy. Source of these receptors: a female donor with multiple sclerosis, enrolled in a pregnancy study.

This clone was seen once. V and J are TRBV6-5 and TRBJ2-7; D is perhaps TRBD2 (7 bases). V gave up 0 bases and J gave up 2 bases, with 11 bases separating them. Germline loops: CDR1 MNHEY, CDR2 SVGAGI. CDR3 length equals 15 residues. CDR3 DNA sequence: TGTGCCAGCAGTTACTCGGCGGGGGCAACCTACGAGCAGTACTTC. Its translation is CASSYSAGATYEQYF.

The V and J genes are TRBV5-1 and TRBJ2-1; weak D call: TRBD1 (6 bases). CDR3 length equals 16 residues. CDR1 is SGHRS, CDR2 YFSETQ, per germline. Deletions cut 4 bases from V and 4 bases from J, with 18 bases between. CDR3 region: CASSIPRTVGYNEQFF. The CDR3 DNA reads TGCGCCAGCAGCATTCCGAGGACAGTCGGGTACAATGAGCAGTTCTTC. Full variable domain (outside the CDR3, taken from reference TRBV5-1 and TRBJ2-1): KAGVTQTPRYLIKTRGQQVTLSCSPISGHRSVSWYQQTPGQGLQFLFEYFSETQRNKGNFPGRFSGRQFSNSRSEMNVSTLELGDSALYLCASSIPRTVGYNEQFFGPGTRLTVL.

The chain links TRBV18 to TRBJ1-4; 9 nucleotides match TRBD1. Trimming at V came to 1 base and at J to 2 bases, leaving 2 bases not matched to a gene. Germline CDR1 and CDR2: KGHSH and LQKENI. The CDR3 totals 16 residues. The CDR3 sequence is CASSPRDRDTNEKLFF. The CDR3, as DNA: TGTGCCAGCTCACCACGGGACAGGGACACTAATGAAAAACTGTTTTTT.

The chain recombines TRBV5-4 with TRBJ1-6; perhaps TRBD1 as D (6 bases). V was shortened by 6 bases and J by 4 bases, with 14 bases between the two germline ends. The length of the CDR3 is 15 residues. The germline gives CDR1 SGHNT, CDR2 YYREEE (reference sequence). This CDR3 reads CASTGLQGYNSPLHF. The CDR3 nucleotides read TGTGCCAGCACCGGCCTACAGGGTTATAATTCACCCCTCCACTTT.

The chain recombines TRBV28 with TRBJ1-2; D ambiguous. Germline CDR1 and CDR2: MDHEN and SYDVKM. The CDR3 runs 14 residues. The V and J ends lost 2 bases and 1 base respectively, with 8 bases between them. DNA for the CDR3: TGTGCCAGCAGTTTAAGCCCGCTTAACTATGGCTACACCTTC. Translating gives CASSLSPLNYGYTF.

This clone was observed once. CDR3 DNA: TGTGCCACCGCACAGGGGTTGCGGGAAAAACTGTTTTTT. Encoded protein: CATAQGLREKLFF. This chain connects TRBV6-5 to TRBJ1-4, with 7 bases lining up with TRBD1. This CDR3 spans 13 amino acids. The V gene's germline CDR1 is MNHEY and CDR2 SVGAGI. V lost 10 bases, J lost 8 bases, and 10 bases stayed unmatched.

The chain couples TRBV28 to TRBJ1-4; 9 nucleotides line up with TRBD1. Germline lookup yields CDR1 MDHEN and CDR2 SYDVKM. CDR3 size: 15 residues. The J segment lost 5 bases and the V segment lost 6 bases, leaving 7 bases of the junction unmatched. The CDR3 nucleotides are TGTGCCAGCAGCGCCGGGACAGGGATAAATGAAAAACTGTTTTTT. It codes for CASSAGTGINEKLFF.

The chain joins TRBV6-5 to TRBJ1-1; D call uncertain. Per the germline V gene, CDR1 is MNHEY and CDR2 is SVGAGI. Trimming removed 7 bases at V and 11 bases at J, with 26 bases between. This CDR3 has 15 residues. CDR3 coding DNA: TGTGCCAGCAAGGAGTCGGCAGATCTTCAGCTTTTGGCTTTCTTT. Protein: CASKESADLQLLAFF.

J is TRBJ1-5 and V is TRBV30, with D perhaps TRBD1 (5 bases). The CDR3 covers 13 residues. Germline V gives CDR1 GTSNPN, CDR2 SVGIG (reference sequence). V was cut by 2 bases and J by 7 bases, with 12 bases left in between. CDR3 loop: CAWSSGGDQPQHF. CDR3 bases: TGTGCCTGGAGTTCGGGGGGTGACCAGCCCCAGCATTTT.

The V gene is TRBV27, the J gene TRBJ1-6, with TRBD1 as a possible D gene (5 bases). The CDR3 is 15 amino acids. CDR1 and CDR2 (germline): MNHEY, SMNVEV (reference sequence). The V end lost 1 base, the J end lost 8 bases, and 12 bases lay between the germline ends. The CDR3, as DNA: TGTGCCAGCAGTTTATTGGGGGGACTAGATTCACCCCTCCACTTT. Translated, it gives CASSLLGGLDSPLHF.

The chain has TRBV14 and TRBJ1-1, with D perhaps matching TRBD1 (5 bases). Germline V lookup: CDR1 SGHDN, CDR2 FVKESK. The CDR3 totals 14 residues. The germline V and J ends were trimmed by 0 bases and 4 bases, with 9 bases remaining between them. The CDR3: CASSQDARVTEAFF. CDR3 sequence (DNA): TGTGCCAGCAGCCAAGATGCCAGGGTCACTGAAGCTTTCTTT.

The rearrangement joins TRBV5-6 to TRBJ2-1, with a possible D match to TRBD2 (6 bases). Trimming cost V 4 bases and J 4 bases, with 15 bases left between them. This CDR3 is built from 15 residues. The germline V gene encodes CDR1 SGHDT and CDR2 YYEEEE. The CDR3 loop is CASSRGVFGYNEQFF. CDR3 sequence (DNA): TGTGCCAGCAGCCGCGGGGTCTTTGGGTACAATGAGCAGTTCTTC.

The chain couples TRBV7-8 to TRBJ2-7; 9 nucleotides align to TRBD2. In germline, CDR1 is SGHVS, CDR2 FQNEAQ. This CDR3 region has 18 residues. Trimming removed 2 bases from V and 5 bases from J; junction bases left unmatched: 16. Here the CDR3 DNA reads TGTGCCAGCAGCTTAACGTTTGTCGGCGGGGGGGTTTACGACGAGCAGTACTTC. Translation: CASSLTFVGGGVYDEQYF.

The table lists this clone with a count of one. The sample has other DNA sequences that encode this CDR3 too. J is TRBJ1-1 and V is TRBV27, with D hard to call. Trimming stripped 2 bases from V and 1 base from J, with 5 bases between. CDR1 and CDR2 (germline): MNHEY, SMNVEV (reference sequence). The CDR3 has 13 amino acids. CDR3 protein: CASSLTGNTEAFF. CDR3 nucleotide sequence: TGTGCCAGCAGTTTAACGGGGAACACTGAAGCTTTCTTT.

The rearrangement uses TRBV19 and TRBJ2-2; 8 bases agree with TRBD1. This CDR3 is 14 amino acids long. Trimming at V came to 7 bases and at J to 1 base, leaving 2 bases not matched to a gene. Germline values: CDR1 LNHDA, CDR2 SQIVND (reference sequence). CDR3 nucleotides: TGTGCCAGTATTGACAGGGGGAACACCGGGGAGCTGTTTTTT. Residues: CASIDRGNTGELFF.

The V and J genes are TRBV5-4 and TRBJ2-5; 8 bases map to TRBD1. V lost 5 bases to trimming and J lost 1 base; unmatched junction nucleotides: 7. This CDR3 has 15 amino acids. In germline, CDR1 is SGHNT, CDR2 YYREEE (reference sequence). The CDR3, as DNA: TGTGCCAGCAGATCCAGGACAGGGACCCAAGAGACCCAGTACTTC. Translation: CASRSRTGTQETQYF.

This chain uses TRBV7-3 with TRBJ1-6; D not resolved. Germline loops: CDR1 SGHTA, CDR2 FQGTGA. V gave up 5 bases and J gave up 13 bases, with 15 bases separating them. The CDR3 length is 13 residues. The DNA for the CDR3 is TGTGCCAGCAGCCGATTTGCCGGGAGCCCCCTCCACTTT. It translates to CASSRFAGSPLHF.

The gene calls are TRBV6-6 and TRBJ1-5; D may be TRBD1 (6 bases). Germline loops: CDR1 MNHNY, CDR2 SVGAGI (reference sequence). Trimming shortened V by 7 bases and J by 3 bases, and 16 bases separated the two germline ends. CDR3 size: 15 residues. CDR3 nucleotide sequence: TGTGCCAGCAACCCCTCGGACAGTTTCAATCAGCCCCAGCATTTT. Protein: CASNPSDSFNQPQHF.

V gene TRBV7-3 combines with J gene TRBJ2-1; no clear D. The CDR3 sequence is 14 residues long. Germline CDR1 is SGHTA and CDR2 is FQGTGA. The V and J ends lost 1 base and 8 bases respectively, with 12 bases between them. CDR3 DNA: TGTGCCAGCAGCTTAATGACTCCCCCCGATGAGCAGTTCTTC. It specifies CASSLMTPPDEQFF.

The chain joins TRBV7-3 to TRBJ2-3; 11 bases line up with TRBD2. The CDR3 spans 15 residues. V shed 5 bases and J 1 base; nucleotides not matched to a gene: 2. CDR1 and CDR2 (germline): SGHTA, FQGTGA. This CDR3 is CASSALAGGTDTQYF. CDR3 coding DNA: TGTGCCAGCAGCGCACTAGCGGGGGGCACAGATACGCAGTATTTT.

V usage is TRBV19 and J usage is TRBJ1-1, with D hard to call. V lost 3 bases and J lost 4, with 9 bases in between. CDR1 and CDR2 (germline): LNHDA, SQIVND (reference sequence). CDR3 size: 13 residues. The CDR3 DNA reads as TGTGCCAGTAGTATGGGCCCCTTCACTGAAGCTTTCTTT. Translated, it gives CASSMGPFTEAFF.

The chain couples TRBV7-2 to TRBJ2-5, with 8 bases fitting TRBD2. Germline loops: CDR1 SGHTA, CDR2 FQGNSA. The ends lost 5 bases at V and 5 bases at J; junction bases unmatched: 10. The length of the CDR3 is 15 residues. In DNA form, the CDR3 reads TGTGCCAGCAGCATAAATGGCGGGGGGCAGGAGACCCAGTACTTC. Translated: CASSINGGGQETQYF.

CDR3: CASSLAGGAGNEKLFF. The CDR3 DNA reads as TGTGCCAGCAGTTTAGCGGGGGGGGCGGGTAATGAAAAACTGTTTTTT. This chain connects TRBV28 to TRBJ1-4; D is possibly TRBD1 (6 bases). Per germline, CDR1 MDHEN and CDR2 SYDVKM. The CDR3 length is 16 residues. Trimming took 2 bases from V and 4 from J, leaving 14 bases between them.

On this clone: Within the sample, other DNA sequences also encode this same CDR3. V is TRBV6-4 and J is TRBJ2-3; 12 bases fit TRBD2. Trimming removed 5 bases from V and 4 bases from J; junction bases left unmatched: 4. Germline-derived CDR1 and CDR2 are MRHNA and SNTAGT. The CDR3 contains 15 residues. The CDR3 loop reads CASSPSGGAADTQYF. The CDR3 DNA reads as TGTGCCAGCAGTCCTAGCGGGGGGGCCGCAGATACGCAGTATTTT.

This chain's CDR3 is CASSHRGVNQPQHF. CDR3 nucleotides: TGTGCCAGCAGCCACAGGGGAGTCAATCAGCCCCAGCATTTT. V gene TRBV6-6 combines with J gene TRBJ1-5, with 7 bases matching TRBD1. The CDR3 length is 14 residues. Germline values: CDR1 MNHNY, CDR2 SVGAGI (reference sequence). V lost 6 bases to trimming and J lost 3 bases; unmatched junction nucleotides: 5.